Shown below are 30 T cell receptor beta chains from a single sample sequenced in a study of blood T cells in healthy people across ages. Sample-barcoded 5' priming and a J-beta primer mix drove a second PCR of roughly 6 to 12 cycles. TCRdb re-analysed the 5' RACE reads in MiXCR, keeping a single row per CDR3 protein. This sample yields approximately 1,700,000 distinct CDR3 sequences, of which roughly two fifths are seen a single time; roughly 23% belongs to the top ten. Sample: blood. These receptors all stem from a human donor in good health.

The gene calls are TRBV4-3 and TRBJ1-2; tentatively, D is TRBD1 (5 bases). Germline CDR1 and CDR2: LGHNA and YSLEER. The CDR3 spans 16 residues. V was clipped by 1 base and J by 6 bases, with 18 bases between them. The CDR3 nucleotides are TGCGCCAGCAGCCAAGTGGTTTCGGGGCAGGAGGATGGCTACACCTTC. It is translated as CASSQVVSGQEDGYTF.

The chain couples TRBV2 to TRBJ2-1; TRBD2 agrees at 15 bases. The V gene's germline CDR1 is SNHLY and CDR2 FYNNEI. The CDR3 totals 14 residues. V shed 6 bases, J shed 6 bases, and the junction held 0 bases outside the gene matches. CDR3 coding DNA: TGTGCCAGCAGGGGACTAGCGGGGGGCAATGAGCAGTTCTTC. As protein: CASRGLAGGNEQFF.

This clonotype was counted between two and nine times. The chain recombines TRBV10-3 with TRBJ2-5; 10 nucleotides match TRBD1. CDR1 and CDR2 from the germline V gene are ENHRY and SYGVKD. The CDR3 extends over 15 amino acids. V shed 5 bases and J 4 bases; nucleotides not matched to a gene: 7. Written as DNA, the CDR3 is TGTGCCATCAGTAGCCAGACAGGGGGCCTAGAGACCCAGTACTTC. This translates into CAISSQTGGLETQYF.

V usage is TRBV7-3 and J usage is TRBJ2-4, with TRBD2 identical over 12 bases. The CDR3 sequence is 16 residues long. CDR1 and CDR2 (germline): SGHTA, FQGTGA. Trimming took 4 bases from V and 13 from J; bases not matched to a gene: 14. DNA of the CDR3: TGTGCCAGCAGCTCCCCTAGCGGGGGGGCCTACAATGAGCAGTACTTC. Translating it yields CASSSPSGGAYNEQYF.

The V gene is TRBV24-1, the J gene TRBJ1-4; unclear D gene. This CDR3 is 15 amino acids long. The germline gives CDR1 KGHDR, CDR2 SFDVKD. The V end was cut by 3 bases, the J end by 1 base, with 8 bases between. CDR3 protein: CATSDGGRTNEKLFF. CDR3 DNA: TGTGCCACCAGTGATGGAGGGAGAACTAATGAAAAACTGTTTTTT.

This chain uses TRBV5-1 with TRBJ2-6; D is unresolved. The CDR3 runs 22 residues. V gave up 2 bases and J gave up 0 bases, with 27 bases separating them. CDR1 is SGHRS and CDR2 is YFSETQ in the germline V gene. DNA of the CDR3: TGCGCCAGCAGCTTCATACTGGCTTCATGGTTTCGTTTTAACTCTGGGGCCAACGTCCTGACTTTC. This sequence encodes CASSFILASWFRFNSGANVLTF.

The V and J genes are TRBV28 and TRBJ2-1; D remains ambiguous. Trimming pared 1 base from V and 0 bases from J, leaving 10 bases between. Germline assignment: CDR1 MDHEN and CDR2 SYDVKM. CDR3 length equals 16 residues. The CDR3 protein is CASSLLVGFSYNEQFF. CDR3 nucleotide sequence: TGTGCCAGCAGTTTATTAGTGGGTTTCTCCTACAATGAGCAGTTCTTC.

The chain couples TRBV4-3 to TRBJ2-3; 9 bases match TRBD2. V trimming: 4 bases; J trimming: 6 bases; junction bases outside the gene matches: 11. CDR3 length: 16 residues. CDR1 is LGHNA and CDR2 is YSLEER in the germline V gene. The CDR3 DNA reads TGCGCCAGCAGCCCCTGGGGCGGGGGGGCCGCGGATACGCAGTATTTT. Residues: CASSPWGGGAADTQYF.

The rearrangement joins TRBV28 to TRBJ2-7; TRBD1 matches 8 bases. The end of the DNA fits TRBJ2-5 better, so the J call may be wrong. CDR1 is MDHEN and CDR2 is SYDVKM in the germline V gene. The CDR3 is 16 amino acids. CDR3 coding DNA: TGTGCCAGCAGGCGGGTACGGGACAGGAAGGTTGAGACCCAGTACTTC. It translates to CASRRVRDRKVETQYF.

The chain combines TRBV25-1 with TRBJ1-2, with 8 bases identical to TRBD1. The V gene end was trimmed by 5 bases and the J gene end by 7 bases; junction bases not matched to a gene: 6. The CDR3 is made up of 13 amino acids. Germline CDR1 is MGHDK and CDR2 is SYGVNS. Here the CDR3 DNA reads TGTGCCAGCAGTCGTCAGGGGGCGCCTGGCTACACCTTC. Its protein product is CASSRQGAPGYTF.

The rearrangement joins TRBV13 to TRBJ2-3, with D maybe TRBD2 (6 bases). This CDR3 spans 14 amino acids. Trimming removed 7 bases at V and 4 bases at J, with 15 bases between. Germline V gene sequence: CDR1 PRHDT, CDR2 FYEKMQ (reference sequence). The DNA of the CDR3 is TGTGCCAGCACCCACCGGGACTTGCCAGATACGCAGTATTTT. This sequence encodes CASTHRDLPDTQYF.

This clonotype was counted at least ten times. The chain employs TRBV7-2 and TRBJ2-7; 9 nucleotides agree with TRBD1. CDR1 is SGHTA and CDR2 is FQGNSA in the germline V gene. The CDR3 length is 15 residues. After removal of 5 bases from V and 2 bases from J, the junction contained 7 bases not matched to a gene. CDR3 loop: CASSAYRGPTYEQYF. CDR3 DNA sequence: TGTGCCAGCAGCGCATACAGGGGGCCGACCTACGAGCAGTACTTC.

V is TRBV20-1 and J is TRBJ1-4; D gene uncertain. Germline V gene lookup returns CDR1 DFQATT and CDR2 SNEGSKA (reference sequence). Trimming removed 5 bases from V and 7 bases from J, with 8 bases in between. CDR3 length: 11 amino acids. The chain's CDR3 is CSAPLSEKLFF. In DNA form, the CDR3 reads TGCAGTGCTCCCCTATCTGAAAAACTGTTTTTT.

This clonotype was detected once. The chain couples TRBV5-5 to TRBJ2-1, with D possibly TRBD2 on 6 matching bases. Germline V gene lookup returns CDR1 SGHKS and CDR2 YYEKEE (reference sequence). V was clipped by 5 bases and J by 0 bases, with 15 bases between them. There are 16 residues in the CDR3. The CDR3 DNA reads as TGTGCCAGCAGTTTGTTCTTGGGGGGCTCCTACAATGAGCAGTTCTTC. Protein sequence: CASSLFLGGSYNEQFF. Filled out from reference TRBV5-5 and TRBJ2-1, the complete variable domain reads DAGVTQSPTHLIKTRGQQVTLRCSPISGHKSVSWYQQVLGQGPQFIFQYYEKEERGRGNFPDRFSARQFPNYSSELNVNALLLGDSALYLCASSLFLGGSYNEQFFGPGTRLTVL.

V is TRBV6-5 and J is TRBJ2-7; 8 positions agree with TRBD1. Germline trimming cut 5 bases from V and 0 bases from J; bases unmatched to any gene: 3. The CDR3 has 14 amino acids. Germline V gene data show CDR1 as MNHEY and CDR2 as SVGAGI. CDR3 protein: CASSRTGRSYEQYF. CDR3 DNA sequence: TGTGCCAGCAGTCGGACAGGGCGCTCCTACGAGCAGTACTTC.

This clonotype was counted only a few times. This chain uses TRBV2 with TRBJ1-4; TRBD1 is a possible D gene (5 bases). Deletions cut 1 base from V and 3 bases from J, with 9 bases between. The CDR3 runs 15 residues. Germline V lookup: CDR1 SNHLY, CDR2 FYNNEI. CDR3 DNA: TGTGCCAGCAGTGAAGTGAGGGGCCCTAATGAAAAACTGTTTTTT. It yields the protein CASSEVRGPNEKLFF. The whole variable domain, filled in from reference TRBV2 and TRBJ1-4, reads EPEVTQTPSHQVTQMGQEVILRCVPISNHLYFYWYRQILGQKVEFLVSFYNNEISEKSEIFDDQFSVERPDGSNFTLKIRSTKLEDSAMYFCASSEVRGPNEKLFFGSGTQLSVL.

J is TRBJ2-7 and V is TRBV24-1; possibly TRBD1 for D (6 bases). The length of the CDR3 is 13 residues. The germline gives CDR1 KGHDR, CDR2 SFDVKD. With 6 bases removed from V and 3 bases from J, the gap between germline ends came to 11 bases. CDR3 region: CATSPPGDYEQYF. CDR3 coding DNA: TGTGCCACCAGTCCCCCAGGGGACTACGAGCAGTACTTC.

V usage is TRBV29-1 and J usage is TRBJ2-5; either TRBD1 or TRBD2 may supply D (6 bases each). This CDR3 spans 18 amino acids. V lost 6 bases and J 3 bases, leaving 29 bases between the germline ends. CDR1 SQVTM and CDR2 ANQGSEA come from the germline V gene. The CDR3 coding sequence is TGCAGCGTCCTAAACATTGTATGGGGGGCAGAAGGAGAAGAGACCCAGTACTTC. Encoded protein: CSVLNIVWGAEGEETQYF.

This chain links TRBV6-4 with TRBJ1-2; D is unresolved. The CDR3 is 13 amino acids. Germline loops: CDR1 MRHNA, CDR2 SNTAGT. V lost 2 bases, J lost 7 bases, and 11 bases lay in between. The CDR3: CASSDVRFGGYTF. CDR3 nucleotides: TGTGCCAGCAGTGACGTCCGGTTCGGTGGCTACACCTTC.

This clonotype was found a few times. The V call is TRBV11-3, the J call TRBJ1-2; a weak D match, TRBD1 (5 bases). V gave up 1 base and J gave up 6 bases, with 12 bases separating them. CDR3 length: 14 residues. From germline, CDR1 is SGHNT and CDR2 YENEEA. The CDR3 region is CASSLGQRDHGYTF. CDR3 DNA: TGTGCCAGCAGCTTAGGCCAAAGGGACCATGGCTACACCTTC.

This clonotype was counted a few times. The junction departs from germline at one end; a sequencing error may be responsible. The V and J genes are TRBV5-1 and TRBJ2-3, with 10 bases identical to TRBD2. There are 16 residues in the CDR3. CDR1 SGHRS and CDR2 YFSETQ come from the germline V gene. CDR3 in amino acids: CASSLEVAGGPDTRYF. The CDR3 DNA reads TGCGCCAGCAGCTTGGAAGTAGCGGGGGGTCCAGATACGCGGTATTTT. Full variable domain (rest looked up from reference TRBV5-1 and TRBJ2-3): KAGVTQTPRYLIKTRGQQVTLSCSPISGHRSVSWYQQTPGQGLQFLFEYFSETQRNKGNFPGRFSGRQFSNSRSEMNVSTLELGDSALYLCASSLEVAGGPDTRYFGPGTRLTVL.

Concerning this clonotype itself: The junction does not match germline at one end; this may be a read error. The chain joins TRBV5-6 to TRBJ2-2; 13 bases match TRBD2. The germline gives CDR1 SGHDT, CDR2 YYEEEE. CDR3 length equals 15 residues. The CDR3 loop reads CTSSLGLAGTGELFF. The DNA of the CDR3 is TGTACCAGCAGCTTGGGACTAGCGGGAACCGGGGAGCTGTTTTTT.

As for this clonotype: Just one base apart from a much larger clone, this may be a read error. The V gene is TRBV6-5, the J gene TRBJ2-1; 8 bases fit TRBD2. The tail of the sequence fits TRBJ2-7 better, so the J call may be wrong. The CDR3 loop spans 17 amino acids. Germline CDR1 reads MNHEY; CDR2 reads SVGAGI. Here the CDR3 DNA reads TGTGCCAGCAGTTACTTAGGGGCTAGCGGGTTGAACAATGAGCAGTACTTC. Translated: CASSYLGASGLNNEQYF.

The genes are TRBV29-1 and TRBJ1-1, with 7 bases identical to TRBD1. J gave up 4 bases and V 0 bases, and 2 bases lay outside the gene matches. The CDR3 has 13 residues. CDR1 and CDR2 (germline): SQVTM, ANQGSEA. In DNA form, the CDR3 reads TGCAGCGTTGAAGACAGGGGGATCACTGAAGCTTTCTTT. Protein: CSVEDRGITEAFF. The full variable domain, rest sourced from reference TRBV29-1 and TRBJ1-1, is SAVISQKPSRDICQRGTSLTIQCQVDSQVTMMFWYRQQPGQSLTLIATANQGSEATYESGFVIDKFPISRPNLTFSTLTVSNMSPEDSSIYLCSVEDRGITEAFFGQGTRLTVV.

In this sample, this clonotype turned up a few times. The V and J genes are TRBV12-3 or TRBV12-4 and TRBJ1-4; D perhaps matches TRBD1 (6 bases). V was shortened by 1 base and J by 5 bases, with 8 bases between the two germline ends. CDR3 length equals 14 residues. The CDR3 loop reads CASSLDRDNEKLFF. The CDR3 coding sequence is TGTGCCAGCAGTTTAGACAGGGACAATGAAAAACTGTTTTTT.

This clonotype was detected ten times or more. The CDR3 nucleotides read TGTGCCAGCAGCGTATCAGAGCGAGATACGCAGTATTTT. Translated: CASSVSERDTQYF. V and J are TRBV6-4 and TRBJ2-3; no clear D. The CDR3 length is 13 residues. Germline CDR1 MRHNA, CDR2 SNTAGT. V gave up 6 bases and J gave up 5 bases, with 12 bases separating them.

The V call is TRBV5-1, the J call TRBJ2-6, with unresolved D. Germline lookup yields CDR1 SGHRS and CDR2 YFSETQ. CDR3 length: 16 amino acids. Trimming removed 3 bases from V and 0 bases from J, with 10 bases in between. The CDR3 coding sequence is TGCGCCAGCAGCTCCTCGTCCCGCTCTGGGGCCAACGTCCTGACTTTC. Protein product: CASSSSSRSGANVLTF.

The gene calls are TRBV11-3 and TRBJ2-1, with TRBD2 identical over 8 bases. V dropped 2 bases and J dropped 7; count of bases not matched to a gene: 13. The CDR3 spans 17 residues. The germline V gene has CDR1 SGHNT and CDR2 YENEEA. CDR3: CASSLNVRFSGGNEQFF. CDR3 coding DNA: TGTGCCAGCAGCTTAAATGTCAGGTTTTCGGGGGGGAATGAGCAGTTCTTC.

This clonotype was seen a few times. This rearrangement joins TRBV7-2 to TRBJ2-1, with a possible D match to TRBD1 (6 bases). This CDR3 has 15 residues. The V gene's germline CDR1 is SGHTA and CDR2 FQGNSA. V lost 7 bases and J lost 0, with 13 bases in between. The CDR3 DNA sequence: TGTGCCAGCAATTTCGGACAGAGCTCCTACAATGAGCAGTTCTTC. As protein: CASNFGQSSYNEQFF.

The chain recombines TRBV18 with TRBJ2-3; maybe TRBD2 (6 bases). The CDR3 runs 17 residues. V was shortened by 4 bases and J by 4 bases, with 21 bases between the two germline ends. Per germline, CDR1 KGHSH and CDR2 LQKENI. In DNA form, the CDR3 reads TGTGCCAGCTCACGGCCGGGACTTCTAGAAGTTCCAGATACGCAGTATTTT. It codes for CASSRPGLLEVPDTQYF.